Each of the 4 T cell receptor beta chains below was sequenced from the same sample in a study of cytomegalovirus exposure and HLA in healthy donors. Primers: 60 Vbeta forward and 13 Jbeta reverse. Assay used: immunoSEQ multiplex PCR; TCRdb lists only in-frame clones, some missing. The table lists 180,000 or so clones, roughly 83% of them singletons. Sequencing was carried out using PBMCs. These TCRs come from a woman between 45 and 65 years old in good health and CMV-seronegative.

The chain joins TRBV29-1 to TRBJ2-1, with TRBD2 matching 9 bases. V trimming: 4 bases; J trimming: 7 bases; junction bases outside the gene matches: 14. CDR1 and CDR2 (germline): SQVTM, ANQGSEA. This CDR3 region has 16 residues. The CDR3 sequence: CSVVSPTSGAQNEQFF. CDR3 DNA sequence: TGCAGCGTTGTTAGCCCGACTAGCGGAGCGCAAAATGAGCAGTTCTTC.

The rearrangement joins TRBV7-8 to TRBJ2-5; 7 bases align to TRBD1. The J call may be wrong; the DNA end is better matched by TRBJ2-7. Germline V gene lookup returns CDR1 SGHVS and CDR2 FQNEAQ. The CDR3 totals 15 residues. This CDR3 is CASSSPDRASYEQYF. The CDR3 coding sequence is TGTGCCAGCAGCAGCCCCGACAGGGCCTCCTACGAGCAGTACTTC.

The V call is TRBV14, the J call TRBJ2-7, with TRBD2 matching over 11 bases. Trimming at V came to 4 bases and at J to 3 bases, leaving 8 bases not matched to a gene. This CDR3 spans 16 amino acids. Looked up from germline, CDR1 is SGHDN and CDR2 is FVKESK. The DNA for the CDR3 is TGTGCCAGCAGCCCTGGATTGGGACTAGCGGACTACGAGCAGTACTTC. Protein sequence: CASSPGLGLADYEQYF.

This clone was recorded only once. The chain carries TRBV7-2 and TRBJ2-1, with D unresolved. The CDR3 has 15 residues. CDR1 is SGHTA, CDR2 FQGNSA, per germline. V was clipped by 8 bases and J by 2 bases, with 16 bases between them. The CDR3 DNA sequence: TGTGCCAGCGGATCTACCCCTCAGGCCTACAATGAGCAGTTCTTC. It encodes CASGSTPQAYNEQFF.